Sequencing of this TCR beta chain was carried out in a study of blood T cell repertoires in COVID-19. Study background: COVID-19 samples collected from the United States, Italy and Spain covered acute and convalescent phases. T cells, B-cell-depleted T cells, or PBMCs supplied cDNA or gDNA.

V shed 8 bases, J shed 2 bases, and the junction held 9 bases outside the gene matches. The CDR3 length is 16 residues. Germline loops: CDR1 WNHNN, CDR2 SYGVQD (reference sequence). Per the authors' pipeline: Scientists estimated how many nucleated cells there were by amplifying reference gene primers. The data were produced by immunoSEQ multiplex PCR, yet TCRdb's version contains in-frame clones alone and is incomplete. V and J calls and clone size come straight from that table; D and trimming were deduced from the DNA. The data hold about 45,000 clones, with roughly 90% observed a single time. This clone showed up just a few times.

V gene TRBV10-1 combines with J gene TRBJ1-1, with 12 bases matching TRBD1. The sequence derives from a human donor in a cohort sampled during active COVID-19. The sequencing sample was made of peripheral blood. The CDR3 nucleotides read TGCGCCAGCGGCAGGGACAGGGGGCGATTAAACACTGAAGCTTTCTTT. Amino acids: CASGRDRGRLNTEAFF.